One and the same sample provided the 31 T cell receptor beta chains below, sequenced in a study of radiotherapy plus CTLA-4 blockade in lung cancer. Produced via immunoSEQ multiplex PCR; TCRdb's table is partial and in-frame only. The profile shows 80,000 to 95,000 clones, 83% of them singletons. The sample here was peripheral blood, taken from a patient treated with radiotherapy plus ipilimumab. These receptors were collected from a human donor with non-small cell lung cancer who had stable disease on radiotherapy plus ipilimumab.

The chain couples TRBV5-6 to TRBJ2-5; D is ambiguous. Germline-derived CDR1 and CDR2 are SGHDT and YYEEEE. Trimming pared 4 bases from V and 4 bases from J, leaving 8 bases between. This CDR3 contains 12 residues. The CDR3 DNA sequence: TGTGCCAGCAGCCGCCCTTCAGAGACCCAGTACTTC. Amino acid sequence: CASSRPSETQYF.

The V and J genes are TRBV11-1 and TRBJ1-6; D might be TRBD1 (6 bases). The CDR3 is 17 residues long. The V gene lost 1 base and the J gene lost 9 bases, with 19 bases spanning the gap. Germline V gene lookup returns CDR1 SGHAT and CDR2 FQDESV (reference sequence). CDR3 sequence reads: CASSLGTGRSKSSPLHF. Written as DNA, the CDR3 is TGTGCCAGCAGCTTAGGCACAGGGAGGTCGAAGAGTTCACCCCTCCACTTT. Together with reference TRBV11-1 and TRBJ1-6, the CDR3 gives the full variable domain: EAEVAQSPRYKITEKSQAVAFWCDPISGHATLYWYRQILGQGPELLVQFQDESVVDDSQLPKDRFSAERLKGVDSTLKIQPAELGDSAMYLCASSLGTGRSKSSPLHFGNGTRLTVT.

This clone has a handful of counts. The chain carries TRBV19 and TRBJ1-1; D is undetermined. This CDR3 region has 14 residues. CDR1 is LNHDA, CDR2 SQIVND, per germline (reference sequence). V was pared by 2 bases and J by 1 base, with 8 bases between. The CDR3 coding sequence is TGTGCCAGTAGTATACAGGCCGGGAACACTGAAGCTTTCTTT. Its protein is CASSIQAGNTEAFF.

V gene TRBV6-6 combines with J gene TRBJ2-1; a weak D match, TRBD2 (5 bases). Germline values: CDR1 MNHNY, CDR2 SVGAGI (reference sequence). Trimming took 8 bases from V and 10 from J, leaving 15 bases between them. The CDR3 has 12 residues. As DNA, the CDR3 is TGTGCCAGCGACCGGGGAACAAGGGAGCAGTTCTTC. Translation gives CASDRGTREQFF.

This clone was picked up one time. V usage is TRBV6-1 and J usage is TRBJ1-5; D is ambiguous. CDR1 and CDR2 from the germline V gene are MNHNS and SASEGT. The CDR3 sequence is 14 residues long. V was cut by 2 bases and J by 5 bases, with 10 bases left in between. The CDR3, as DNA: TGTGCCAGCAGTGAATCGGCAGACTATCAGCCCCAGCATTTT. Amino acids: CASSESADYQPQHF.

The V call is TRBV29-1, the J call TRBJ2-1, with 7 bases identical to TRBD1. The CDR3 loop spans 16 amino acids. The junction had 13 bases not matched to a gene; V was cut back by 4 bases and J by 4 bases. Germline V lookup: CDR1 SQVTM, CDR2 ANQGSEA. This CDR3 is CSVGQGVTLRYNEQFF. The CDR3 DNA is TGCAGCGTTGGTCAGGGGGTTACACTGAGGTACAATGAGCAGTTCTTC.

This chain joins TRBV5-4 and TRBJ2-2, with a weak D call TRBD2 (6 bases). Trimming took 3 bases from V and 5 from J, leaving 14 bases between them. CDR3 length: 15 amino acids. CDR1 and CDR2 (germline): SGHNT, YYREEE (reference sequence). The CDR3 region is CASSSGTLGTGELFF. The CDR3 coding sequence is TGTGCCAGCAGCTCCGGGACTTTGGGGACCGGGGAGCTGTTTTTT. The variable domain in full, with the rest retrieved from reference TRBV5-4 and TRBJ2-2, is ETGVTQSPTHLIKTRGQQVTLRCSSQSGHNTVSWYQQALGQGPQFIFQYYREEENGRGNFPPRFSGLQFPNYSSELNVNALELDDSALYLCASSSGTLGTGELFFGEGSRLTVL.

The chain has TRBV2 and TRBJ1-1; unclear D gene. The V end was cut by 4 bases, the J end by 5 bases, with 20 bases between. This CDR3 is 16 amino acids long. Germline V CDR1 and CDR2: SNHLY, FYNNEI. The CDR3 protein is CASSVPGLQTGTEAFF. In DNA, the CDR3 is TGTGCCAGCAGTGTCCCGGGTCTCCAAACGGGTACTGAAGCTTTCTTT.

The chain combines TRBV28 with TRBJ2-7, with 10 bases that match TRBD1. Germline CDR1 and CDR2: MDHEN and SYDVKM. The V and J ends lost 2 bases and 7 bases, in that order; junction bases with no gene match: 8. The CDR3 length is 15 residues. CDR3 sequence (DNA): TGTGCCAGCAGTTTACGCTGGACAGGGGGTCTGGAGCAGTACTTC. Translating gives CASSLRWTGGLEQYF.

This chain links TRBV6-6 with TRBJ1-4; possibly TRBD1 for D (6 bases). The CDR3 consists of 14 residues. In germline, CDR1 is MNHNY, CDR2 SVGAGI (reference sequence). V was shortened by 6 bases and J by 6 bases, with 14 bases between the two germline ends. CDR3 sequence (DNA): TGTGCCAGCAGCACGACAGGAGGGGATGAAAAACTGTTTTTT. It specifies CASSTTGGDEKLFF.

The rearrangement links TRBV2 to TRBJ1-5; D remains unclear. This CDR3 has 15 residues. The germline V gene encodes CDR1 SNHLY and CDR2 FYNNEI. The ends were cut back, 7 bases at V and 3 bases at J, with 16 bases in the middle. The CDR3 DNA follows: TGTGCCAGCAAAAAAGAGGGAAATTACAATCAGCCCCAGCATTTT. Its translation: CASKKEGNYNQPQHF.

The chain is built from TRBV30 and TRBJ1-5, with D possibly being TRBD1 (6 bases). The germline V and J ends were trimmed by 3 bases and 5 bases, with 14 bases remaining between them. The germline CDR1 and CDR2 sequences are GTSNPN and SVGIG (reference sequence). The CDR3 runs to 14 residues. The CDR3 loop reads CAWSIGGGDQPQHF. The CDR3 DNA is TGTGCCTGGAGCATAGGGGGGGGCGATCAGCCCCAGCATTTT.

This clone appeared once. For the CDR3, the DNA is TGTGCCAGCTCACCACCGATTCTAGCGGGAAGACACAATGAGCAGTTCTTC. Translating gives CASSPPILAGRHNEQFF. The V gene is TRBV18, the J gene TRBJ2-1; 9 bases map to TRBD2. Trimming removed 0 bases from V and 5 bases from J; junction bases left unmatched: 8. This CDR3 is built from 17 residues. Germline V gene sequence: CDR1 KGHSH, CDR2 LQKENI. The entire variable domain, with the rest obtained from reference TRBV18 and TRBJ2-1, is as follows: NAGVMQNPRHLVRRRGQEARLRCSPMKGHSHVYWYRQLPEEGLKFMVYLQKENIIDESGMPKERFSAEFPKEGPSILRIQQVVRGDSAAYFCASSPPILAGRHNEQFFGPGTRLTVL.

V gene TRBV19 combines with J gene TRBJ2-7; D uncertain. CDR1 and CDR2 (germline): LNHDA, SQIVND (reference sequence). V shed 3 bases and J shed 1 base, with 7 bases lying between them. The CDR3 covers 13 residues. CDR3 sequence reads: CASSISRSYEQYF. CDR3 in DNA: TGTGCCAGTAGTATTTCCAGGTCCTACGAGCAGTACTTC.

The CDR3 sequence: CASCGRWDDRGTEAFF. CDR3 nucleotides: TGCGCCAGCTGCGGTCGTTGGGACGACAGGGGCACTGAAGCTTTCTTT. J is TRBJ1-1 and V is TRBV10-2, with 8 bases that match TRBD1. The CDR3 runs to 16 residues. J was trimmed by 4 bases and V by 8 bases; bases with no gene match: 15. Germline loops: CDR1 WSHSY, CDR2 SAAADI.

This chain links TRBV6-1 with TRBJ2-5; the D gene is possibly TRBD2 (6 bases). The end of the DNA is better explained by TRBJ2-7, so the J call may be wrong. Per the germline V gene, CDR1 is MNHNS and CDR2 is SASEGT. The CDR3 sequence is 13 residues long. The CDR3 coding sequence is TGTGCCAGCAGGGGGCGGGGATCCTACGAGCAGTACTTC. It codes for CASRGRGSYEQYF.

The genes are TRBV5-4 and TRBJ2-2; TRBD2 aligns across 7 bases. J gave up 7 bases and V 3 bases, and 3 bases lay outside the gene matches. The CDR3 spans 13 residues. The germline CDR1 and CDR2 sequences are SGHNT and YYREEE (reference sequence). The DNA for the CDR3 is TGTGCCAGCAGCTCGGGGGGAGACGGGGAGCTGTTTTTT. Its protein is CASSSGGDGELFF.

The rearrangement uses TRBV2 and TRBJ2-5, with no clear D. Germline CDR1 SNHLY, CDR2 FYNNEI. V was cut by 3 bases and J by 5 bases, with 10 bases left in between. The CDR3 is 13 amino acids. The CDR3: CASSDQVGETQYF. In DNA form, the CDR3 reads TGTGCCAGCAGTGATCAGGTTGGGGAGACCCAGTACTTC.

This chain uses TRBV5-1 with TRBJ1-2; 10 bases are a match to TRBD1. The CDR3 runs 17 residues. Unmatched junction bases numbered 8, after V lost 2 bases and J lost 1 base. The germline gives CDR1 SGHRS, CDR2 YFSETQ. In DNA, the CDR3 is TGCGCCAGCAGCTTCTCCGGGACAGGGGAAGTTAACTATGGCTACACCTTC. Encoded protein: CASSFSGTGEVNYGYTF.

This clone appeared a single time. The gene calls are TRBV28 and TRBJ1-1; D is possibly TRBD1 (5 bases). The CDR3 is 14 amino acids. CDR1 and CDR2 from the germline V gene are MDHEN and SYDVKM. V was shortened by 6 bases and J by 5 bases, with 16 bases between the two germline ends. The CDR3 is CASSPQGGGTEAFF. DNA for the CDR3: TGTGCCAGCAGCCCCCAGGGAGGAGGTACTGAAGCTTTCTTT.

The sample holds one count of this clone. DNA of the CDR3: TGTGCCAGCTCGAATCCAACTGGGGAGCAGTACTTC. The encoded protein is CASSNPTGEQYF. The rearrangement links TRBV28 to TRBJ2-7, with D hard to call. V was clipped by 8 bases and J by 7 bases, with 15 bases between them. CDR1 and CDR2 (germline): MDHEN, SYDVKM. The CDR3 loop spans 12 amino acids.

This clone was detected only once. The V call is TRBV7-9, the J call TRBJ2-3; D is perhaps TRBD2 (5 bases). Trimming cost V 5 bases and J 3 bases, with 9 bases left between them. In germline, CDR1 is SEHNR, CDR2 FQNEAQ (reference sequence). The CDR3 runs to 13 residues. This CDR3 reads CASSTWETDTQYF. In DNA, the CDR3 is TGTGCCAGCAGCACCTGGGAGACAGATACGCAGTATTTT.

This chain uses TRBV6-5 with TRBJ2-5; D unresolved. Germline V gives CDR1 MNHEY, CDR2 SVGAGI. The CDR3 is 11 amino acids. The V gene lost 5 bases and the J gene lost 3 bases, with 4 bases spanning the gap. As DNA, the CDR3 is TGTGCCAGCAGTCCAAAAGAGACCCAGTACTTC. Encoded protein: CASSPKETQYF.

This chain uses TRBV19 with TRBJ1-6; weak D call: TRBD1 (5 bases). The germline V gene has CDR1 LNHDA and CDR2 SQIVND (reference sequence). Trimming left V 6 bases short and J 7 bases short, with 16 bases between. CDR3 size: 15 residues. This chain's CDR3 is CASRMRGAWNSPLHF. In DNA, the CDR3 is TGTGCCAGTAGGATGCGAGGGGCATGGAATTCACCCCTCCACTTT.

This clone was detected a few times. The chain recombines TRBV28 with TRBJ1-1; D is uncertain. V lost 4 bases and J 5 bases, leaving 11 bases between the germline ends. This CDR3 is 13 amino acids long. Germline V gene lookup returns CDR1 MDHEN and CDR2 SYDVKM. This CDR3 reads CASSSPPGTEAFF. CDR3 DNA: TGTGCCAGCAGTTCCCCTCCCGGGACTGAAGCTTTCTTT.

The chain employs TRBV7-2 and TRBJ2-7; 8 bases agree with TRBD2. Germline-derived CDR1 and CDR2 are SGHTA and FQGNSA. There are 15 residues in the CDR3. V shed 4 bases, J shed 2 bases, and the junction held 7 bases outside the gene matches. As DNA, the CDR3 is TGTGCCAGCAGCTCCTCTAGCGGGTCCACCTACGAGCAGTACTTC. Amino acid sequence: CASSSSSGSTYEQYF. The whole variable domain, filled in from reference TRBV7-2 and TRBJ2-7, reads GAGVSQSPSNKVTEKGKDVELRCDPISGHTALYWYRQSLGQGLEFLIYFQGNSAPDKSGLPSDRFSAERTGGSVSTLTIQRTQQEDSAVYLCASSSSSGSTYEQYFGPGTRLTVT.

The CDR3 region is CASSRGPRAEGNTIYF. The CDR3, as DNA: TGCGCCAGCAGCCGAGGGCCACGGGCGGAAGGAAACACCATATATTTT. This chain joins TRBV4-1 and TRBJ1-3, with D hard to call. Trimming removed 4 bases at V and 4 bases at J, with 17 bases between. Germline CDR1 reads MGHRA; CDR2 reads YSYEKL. The CDR3 extends over 16 amino acids.

The chain links TRBV7-8 to TRBJ2-7; D is possibly TRBD1 (5 bases). This CDR3 is 17 amino acids long. The germline V gene encodes CDR1 SGHVS and CDR2 FQNEAQ. V shed 5 bases and J shed 3 bases, with 23 bases lying between them. CDR3 in DNA: TGTGCCAGCAGCCAGGCCCAACCAGGGTTCTTCGGCTACGAGCAGTACTTC. Translation: CASSQAQPGFFGYEQYF.

The chain combines TRBV11-1 with TRBJ2-1; 12 bases align to TRBD2. Trimming removed 4 bases from V and 6 bases from J; junction bases left unmatched: 7. The CDR3 runs to 16 residues. In germline, CDR1 is SGHAT, CDR2 FQDESV (reference sequence). CDR3 sequence (DNA): TGTGCCAGCAGCTCGCGACTAGCGGGGGCCTCCAATGAGCAGTTCTTC. It specifies CASSSRLAGASNEQFF.

V and J are TRBV5-1 and TRBJ2-7; D tentatively fits TRBD1 or TRBD2 (5 bases each). Trimming left V 3 bases short and J 2 bases short, with 15 bases between. CDR1 SGHRS and CDR2 YFSETQ come from the germline V gene. CDR3 size: 15 residues. The CDR3 region is CASSSPGTPTYEQYF. The CDR3 DNA reads TGCGCCAGCAGCTCCCCCGGGACCCCCACCTACGAGCAGTACTTC.

The chain employs TRBV10-2 and TRBJ1-4; 7 nucleotides agree with TRBD1. Trimming removed 10 bases from V and 7 bases from J; junction bases left unmatched: 9. The CDR3 runs 13 residues. Germline CDR1 and CDR2: WSHSY and SAAADI. The CDR3 loop is CAILDRKGEKLFF. CDR3 nucleotides: TGCGCCATTTTGGACAGGAAAGGTGAAAAACTGTTTTTT.